This T cell receptor (beta chain) is drawn from a study of CD8 T cells in Susac syndrome. Random hexamers primed reverse transcription of roughly 0.5 to 1 ug RNA. In TCRdb, the immunoSEQ multiplex PCR reads were re-called with MiXCR into one record per CDR3 protein. The sample shows around 190,000 distinct CDR3 sequences, 85% to 95% of them seen only once. This CDR3 region has 12 residues. Germline V lookup: CDR1 DFQATT, CDR2 SNEGSKA (reference sequence). Trimming removed 6 bases at V and 2 bases at J, with 10 bases between. Bulk CD8+ and CD4+ cells came from magnetic negative isolation; CD8+ TEMRA by FACS.

This chain joins TRBV20-1 and TRBJ1-2, with D unresolved. This clonotype originated in a human donor in good health. Sequencing input: CD4+ T cells from PBMCs. The CDR3 nucleotides are TGCAGTGCCCAGAATGGAAACTATGGCTACACCTTC. Its protein product is CSAQNGNYGYTF.